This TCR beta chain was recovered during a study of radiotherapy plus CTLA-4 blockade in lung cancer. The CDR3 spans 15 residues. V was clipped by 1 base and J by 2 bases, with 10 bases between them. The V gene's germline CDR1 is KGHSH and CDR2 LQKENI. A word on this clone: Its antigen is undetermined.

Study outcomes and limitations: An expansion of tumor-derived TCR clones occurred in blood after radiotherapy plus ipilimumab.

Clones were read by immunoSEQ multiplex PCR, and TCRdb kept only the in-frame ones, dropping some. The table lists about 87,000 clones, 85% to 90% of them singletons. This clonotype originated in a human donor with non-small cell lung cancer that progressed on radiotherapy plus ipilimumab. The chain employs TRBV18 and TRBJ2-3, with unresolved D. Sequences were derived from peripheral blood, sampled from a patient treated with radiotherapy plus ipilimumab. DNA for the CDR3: TGTGCCAGCTCACCACTACCAACAGACACAGATACGCAGTATTTT. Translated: CASSPLPTDTDTQYF. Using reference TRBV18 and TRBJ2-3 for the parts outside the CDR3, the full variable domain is NAGVMQNPRHLVRRRGQEARLRCSPMKGHSHVYWYRQLPEEGLKFMVYLQKENIIDESGMPKERFSAEFPKEGPSILRIQQVVRGDSAAYFCASSPLPTDTDTQYFGPGTRLTVL.